This T cell receptor beta chain stems from a study of human thymus T cells. Thymic tissue was derived from resections collected during corrective heart surgery. Healthy Finnish infants having corrective surgery for congenital heart defects served as donors. As to this clone: Its antigen is still unknown.

V was pared by 8 bases and J by 5 bases, with 4 bases of the junction left unmatched. Germline CDR1 reads SGHTA; CDR2 reads FQGNSA. The CDR3 has 13 amino acids. Measured with immunoSEQ multiplex PCR; TCRdb has only the in-frame clones, and not every one. The sample lists tens of thousands of clones, approximately 95% occurring once. Overall study findings and caveats: Repertoires from thymus and blood appeared to show biased V and J gene usage. Thymic TCR repertoires of unrelated people reportedly overlapped highly.

The chain has TRBV7-2 and TRBJ2-7, with 12 positions matching TRBD2. The sequenced material came from thymus tissue. The receptor was derived from a girl less than two years old with a congenital heart defect but otherwise immunologically healthy. The CDR3 here is CASGLAGFDEQYF. Written as DNA, the CDR3 is TGTGCCAGCGGACTAGCGGGATTCGACGAGCAGTACTTC.